Listed here are 13 T cell receptor beta chains from one sample, sequenced in a study of control samples from healthy donors and cancer patients. TCRdb's table, derived via immunoSEQ multiplex PCR, lists solely in-frame clones and lacks some. The repertoire holds fewer than 150,000 clones, with 75% to 95% as singletons. Specimen: blood. These receptors originate from a man younger than 30 in good health.

A few counts support this clone. The chain uses TRBV10-2 and TRBJ1-2, with D possibly being TRBD1 (5 bases). CDR3 length: 13 residues. Trimming shortened V by 2 bases and J by 8 bases, and 12 bases separated the two germline ends. The germline V gene has CDR1 WSHSY and CDR2 SAAADI. CDR3 region: CASSEPNGGGYTF. The CDR3, as DNA: TGCGCCAGCAGTGAGCCGAACGGGGGGGGCTACACCTTC.

The chain employs TRBV7-9 and TRBJ1-4, with 8 bases aligning to TRBD1. Trimming cost V 5 bases and J 6 bases; bases outside gene matches: 8. This CDR3 is 15 amino acids long. CDR1 SEHNR and CDR2 FQNEAQ come from the germline V gene (reference sequence). CDR3 nucleotide sequence: TGTGCCAGCAGCCCCAGGACAGGGTCAGATGAAAAACTGTTTTTT. As protein: CASSPRTGSDEKLFF.

V is TRBV7-2 and J is TRBJ2-3; weak D call: TRBD1 (5 bases). Germline V CDR1 and CDR2: SGHTA, FQGNSA. The V and J ends lost 3 bases and 5 bases respectively, with 18 bases between them. This CDR3 has 16 residues. The CDR3 reads CASSLTFPPTGDTQYF. CDR3 bases: TGTGCCAGCAGCTTGACTTTTCCACCTACAGGAGATACGCAGTATTTT.

The chain carries TRBV9 and TRBJ2-3; 10 bases agree with TRBD2. This CDR3 has 14 residues. V was pared by 4 bases and J by 2 bases, with 1 base of the junction left unmatched. Germline assignment: CDR1 SGDLS and CDR2 YYNGEE. The CDR3 sequence is CASSTSGDTDTQYF. CDR3 coding DNA: TGTGCCAGCAGCACTAGCGGGGACACAGATACGCAGTATTTT.

The chain joins TRBV15 to TRBJ2-5, with TRBD2 as a possible D gene (6 bases). Germline CDR1 is LNHNV and CDR2 is YYDKDF (reference sequence). The CDR3 length is 14 residues. Trimming took off 4 bases at V and 5 bases at J, with 14 bases between the two ends. For the CDR3, the DNA is TGTGCCACCAGCACTGCGGGGCCTGATGAGACCCAGTACTTC. Translated: CATSTAGPDETQYF.

V is TRBV28 and J is TRBJ1-1; D perhaps matches TRBD1 (5 bases). Trimming took 2 bases from V and 4 from J, leaving 14 bases between them. The V gene's germline CDR1 is MDHEN and CDR2 SYDVKM. CDR3 length equals 15 residues. The CDR3 sequence: CASSLHGTGGTEAFF. DNA for the CDR3: TGTGCCAGCAGTTTACACGGGACTGGGGGCACTGAAGCTTTCTTT.

The chain uses TRBV30 and TRBJ2-5; maybe TRBD1 (6 bases). The CDR3 contains 14 residues. Trimming cost V 3 bases and J 10 bases, with 21 bases left between them. Germline V gives CDR1 GTSNPN, CDR2 SVGIG (reference sequence). Here the CDR3 DNA reads TGTGCCTGGAGCCGCAGGGGCGCTGGGGATGGCCAGTACTTC. Translated: CAWSRRGAGDGQYF.

The V gene is TRBV2, the J gene TRBJ2-7; D remains unclear. Germline assignment: CDR1 SNHLY and CDR2 FYNNEI. V lost 1 base, J lost 2 bases, and 15 bases lay in between. This CDR3 region has 16 residues. CDR3 in DNA: TGTGCCAGCAGTGAAGGTCATATGGGCGGCGCCTACGAGCAGTACGTC. This codes for CASSEGHMGGAYEQYV.

The rearrangement joins TRBV27 to TRBJ2-1; D may correspond to TRBD1 or TRBD2 (6 bases each). Between the trimmed V and J ends, which lost 6 bases and 0 bases, there was a span of 15 bases. Germline-derived CDR1 and CDR2 are MNHEY and SMNVEV (reference sequence). This CDR3 region has 16 residues. The CDR3: CASSPRGTSSYNEQFF. The CDR3 nucleotides are TGTGCCAGCAGCCCTCGGGGGACAAGCTCCTACAATGAGCAGTTCTTC.

This clone has only one observation. The chain combines TRBV5-8 with TRBJ2-1; 8 bases line up with TRBD2. This CDR3 region has 16 residues. Trimming cost V 4 bases and J 2 bases; bases outside gene matches: 8. Per the germline V gene, CDR1 is SGHTS and CDR2 is YDEGEE. DNA for the CDR3: TGTGCCAGCAGCCCCGAAAGCGGGGGACCCTACAATGAGCAGTTCTTC. This gives the protein CASSPESGGPYNEQFF.

The V gene is TRBV5-8, the J gene TRBJ2-2, with D tentatively TRBD1 or TRBD2 (5 bases each). The CDR3 sequence is 15 residues long. V dropped 5 bases and J dropped 7 bases, with 18 bases sitting between them. The germline V gene encodes CDR1 SGHTS and CDR2 YDEGEE. CDR3 in DNA: TGTGCCAGCAGAACGGGAAGAGGGGTCGGCGGGGAGCTGTTTTTT. Protein: CASRTGRGVGGELFF.

CDR3 sequence reads: CASSPVGADEQYV. The CDR3 DNA sequence: TGTGCCAGCAGTCCCGTGGGAGCTGACGAGCAGTACGTC. This chain links TRBV28 with TRBJ2-7, with D possibly TRBD2 on 5 matching bases. The V end was cut by 5 bases, the J end by 5 bases, with 13 bases between. The CDR3 totals 13 residues. Germline V gene lookup returns CDR1 MDHEN and CDR2 SYDVKM.

The CDR3 is CASSQTGGSEKLFF. CDR3 in DNA: TGTGCCAGCAGCCAGACAGGGGGGTCTGAAAAACTGTTTTTT. The chain employs TRBV7-2 and TRBJ1-4, with TRBD1 matching 9 bases. J gave up 7 bases and V 5 bases, and 5 bases lay outside the gene matches. The CDR3 consists of 14 residues. Germline V CDR1 and CDR2: SGHTA, FQGNSA.